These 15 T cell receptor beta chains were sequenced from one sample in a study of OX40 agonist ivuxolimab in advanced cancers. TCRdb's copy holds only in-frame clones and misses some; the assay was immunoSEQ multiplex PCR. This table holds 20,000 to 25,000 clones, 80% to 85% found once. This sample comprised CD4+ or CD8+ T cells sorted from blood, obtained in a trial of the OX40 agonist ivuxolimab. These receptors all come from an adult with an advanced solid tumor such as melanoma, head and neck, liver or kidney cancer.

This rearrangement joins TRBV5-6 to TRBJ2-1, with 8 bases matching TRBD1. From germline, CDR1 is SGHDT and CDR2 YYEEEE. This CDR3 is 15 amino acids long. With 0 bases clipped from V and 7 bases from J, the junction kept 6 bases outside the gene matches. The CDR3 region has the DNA TGTGCCAGCAGCTTGGGGCAGGGGGCTTGGAATGAGCAGTTCTTC. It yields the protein CASSLGQGAWNEQFF.

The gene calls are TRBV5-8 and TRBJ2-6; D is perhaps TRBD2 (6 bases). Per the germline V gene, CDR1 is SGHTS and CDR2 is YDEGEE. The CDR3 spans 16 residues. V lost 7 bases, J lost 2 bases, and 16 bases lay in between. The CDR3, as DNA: TGTGCCAGCGCTATGGCGGGGTTCACTGGGGCCAACGTCCTGACTTTC. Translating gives CASAMAGFTGANVLTF.

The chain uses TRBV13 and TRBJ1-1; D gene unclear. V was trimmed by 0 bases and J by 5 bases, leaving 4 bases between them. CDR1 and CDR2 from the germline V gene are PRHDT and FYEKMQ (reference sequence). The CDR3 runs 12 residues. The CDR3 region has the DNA TGTGCCAGCAGCTTAGGCAGGACTGAAGCTTTCTTT. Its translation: CASSLGRTEAFF. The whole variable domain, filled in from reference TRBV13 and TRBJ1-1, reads AAGVIQSPRHLIKEKRETATLKCYPIPRHDTVYWYQQGPGQDPQFLISFYEKMQSDKGSIPDRFSAQQFSDYHSELNMSSLELGDSALYFCASSLGRTEAFFGQGTRLTVV.

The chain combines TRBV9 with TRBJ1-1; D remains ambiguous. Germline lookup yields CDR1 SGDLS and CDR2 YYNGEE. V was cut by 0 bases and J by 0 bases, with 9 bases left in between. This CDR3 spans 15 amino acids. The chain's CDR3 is CASSVGSAMNTEAFF. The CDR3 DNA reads TGTGCCAGCAGCGTAGGGTCTGCCATGAACACTGAAGCTTTCTTT.

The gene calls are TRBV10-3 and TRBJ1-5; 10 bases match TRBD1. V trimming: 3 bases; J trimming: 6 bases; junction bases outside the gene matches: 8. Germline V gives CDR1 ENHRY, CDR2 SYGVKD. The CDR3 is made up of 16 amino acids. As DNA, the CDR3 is TGTGCCATCAGTGACCCTAGACAGGGGGCCTTTCAGCCCCAGCATTTT. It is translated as CAISDPRQGAFQPQHF.

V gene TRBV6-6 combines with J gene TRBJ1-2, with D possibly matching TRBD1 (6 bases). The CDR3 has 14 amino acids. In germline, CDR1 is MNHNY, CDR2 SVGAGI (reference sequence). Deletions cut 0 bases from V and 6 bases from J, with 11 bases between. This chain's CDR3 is CASSYSGGRDGYTF. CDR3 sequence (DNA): TGTGCCAGCAGTTACTCGGGGGGGCGAGATGGCTACACCTTC.

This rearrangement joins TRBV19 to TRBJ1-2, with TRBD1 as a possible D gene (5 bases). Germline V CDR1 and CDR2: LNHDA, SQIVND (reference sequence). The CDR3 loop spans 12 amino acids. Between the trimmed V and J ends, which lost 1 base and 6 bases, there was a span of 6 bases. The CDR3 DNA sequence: TGTGCCAGTAGTATAGGGGGGGATGGCTACACCTTC. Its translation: CASSIGGDGYTF.

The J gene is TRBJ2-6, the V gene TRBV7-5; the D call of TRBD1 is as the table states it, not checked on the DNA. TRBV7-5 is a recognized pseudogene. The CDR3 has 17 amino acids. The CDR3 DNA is TGTGCCAGAACTGGGTATAGTAGACAAAGTCGGGCCAACGTCCTGACTTTC. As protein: CARTGYSRQSRANVLTF.

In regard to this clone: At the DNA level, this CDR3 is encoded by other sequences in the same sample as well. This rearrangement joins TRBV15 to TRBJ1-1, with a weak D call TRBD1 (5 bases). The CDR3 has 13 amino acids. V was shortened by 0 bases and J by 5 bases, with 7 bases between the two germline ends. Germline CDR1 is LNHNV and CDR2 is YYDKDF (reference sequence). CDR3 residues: CATSRDRATEAFF. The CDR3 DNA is TGTGCCACCAGCAGAGACAGGGCTACTGAAGCTTTCTTT.

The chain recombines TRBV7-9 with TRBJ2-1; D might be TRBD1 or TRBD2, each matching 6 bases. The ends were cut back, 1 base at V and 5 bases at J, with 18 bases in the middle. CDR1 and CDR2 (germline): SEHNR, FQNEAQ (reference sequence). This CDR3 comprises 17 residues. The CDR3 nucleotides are TGTGCCAGCAGCTTAGTCGGAGGAGGGACAAGAGACAATGAGCAGTTCTTC. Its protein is CASSLVGGGTRDNEQFF.

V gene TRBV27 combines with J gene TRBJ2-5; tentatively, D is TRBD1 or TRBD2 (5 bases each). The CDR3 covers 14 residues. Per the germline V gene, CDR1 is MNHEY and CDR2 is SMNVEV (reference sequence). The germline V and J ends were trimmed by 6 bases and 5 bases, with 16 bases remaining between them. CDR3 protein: CASRSGWGWETQYF. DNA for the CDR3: TGTGCCAGCAGGAGCGGTTGGGGCTGGGAGACCCAGTACTTC.

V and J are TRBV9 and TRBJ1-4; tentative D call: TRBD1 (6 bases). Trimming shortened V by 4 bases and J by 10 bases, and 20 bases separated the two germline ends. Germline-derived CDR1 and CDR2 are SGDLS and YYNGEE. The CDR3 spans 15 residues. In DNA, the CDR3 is TGTGCCAGCAGCCAGAGTGCAGGGGCTCCCGGAAAACTGTTTTTT. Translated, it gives CASSQSAGAPGKLFF.

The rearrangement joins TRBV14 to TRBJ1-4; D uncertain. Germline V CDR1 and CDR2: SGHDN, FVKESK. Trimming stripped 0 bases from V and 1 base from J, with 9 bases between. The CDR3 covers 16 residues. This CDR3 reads CASSQEFRGTNEKLFF. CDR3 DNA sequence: TGTGCCAGCAGCCAAGAATTCCGGGGAACTAATGAAAAACTGTTTTTT. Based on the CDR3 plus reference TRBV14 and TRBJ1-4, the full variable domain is EAGVTQFPSHSVIEKGQTVTLRCDPISGHDNLYWYRRVMGKEIKFLLHFVKESKQDESGMPNNRFLAERTGGTYSTLKVQPAELEDSGVYFCASSQEFRGTNEKLFFGSGTQLSVL.

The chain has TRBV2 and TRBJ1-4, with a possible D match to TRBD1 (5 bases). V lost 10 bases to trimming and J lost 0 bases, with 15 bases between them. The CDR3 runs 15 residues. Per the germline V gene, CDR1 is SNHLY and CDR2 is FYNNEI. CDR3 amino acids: CATVPGLSTNEKLFF. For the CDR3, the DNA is TGTGCCACCGTCCCGGGACTCTCAACTAATGAAAAACTGTTTTTT. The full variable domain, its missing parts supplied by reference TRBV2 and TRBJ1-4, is EPEVTQTPSHQVTQMGQEVILRCVPISNHLYFYWYRQILGQKVEFLVSFYNNEISEKSEIFDDQFSVERPDGSNFTLKIRSTKLEDSAMYFCATVPGLSTNEKLFFGSGTQLSVL.

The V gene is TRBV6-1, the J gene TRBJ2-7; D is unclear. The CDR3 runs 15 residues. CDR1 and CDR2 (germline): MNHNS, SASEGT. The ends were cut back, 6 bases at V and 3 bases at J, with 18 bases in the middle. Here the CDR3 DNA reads TGTGCCAGCAGCCCCCGTCTAGACATCAACTACGAGCAGTACTTC. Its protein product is CASSPRLDINYEQYF.